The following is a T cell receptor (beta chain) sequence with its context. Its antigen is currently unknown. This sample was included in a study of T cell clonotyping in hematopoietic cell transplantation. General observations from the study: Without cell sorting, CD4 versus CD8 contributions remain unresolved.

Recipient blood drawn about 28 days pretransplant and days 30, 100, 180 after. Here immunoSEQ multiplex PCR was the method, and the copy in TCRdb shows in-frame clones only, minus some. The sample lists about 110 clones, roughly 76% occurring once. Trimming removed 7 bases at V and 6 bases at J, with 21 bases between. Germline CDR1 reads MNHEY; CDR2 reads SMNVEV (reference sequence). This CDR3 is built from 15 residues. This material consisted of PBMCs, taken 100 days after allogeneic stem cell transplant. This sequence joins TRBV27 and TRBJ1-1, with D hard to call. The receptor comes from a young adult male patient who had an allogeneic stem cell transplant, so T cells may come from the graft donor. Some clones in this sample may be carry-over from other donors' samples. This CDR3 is CASTSRAPPLSEAFF. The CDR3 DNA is TGTGCCAGCACGTCGAGAGCCCCACCTCTATCTGAAGCTTTCTTT.